The 6 T cell receptor beta chains given below trace back to one sample, sequenced in a study of cytomegalovirus exposure and HLA in healthy donors (TCRdb year 2017). Library preparation was by the immunoSEQ multiplex PCR assay. For the multiplex PCR, a mixture combining 60 forward primers for TCR Vbeta segments and 13 reverse primers for TCR Jbeta segments was used. In its TCRdb copy, this immuneACCESS table keeps in-frame sequences only and misses some clones. Where compared with another copy, unresolved V genes explain less than half of these, and the others have no known cause. Recorded for this sample are some 120,000 clones; over 75% of them occurred a single time. The ten most abundant clones make up around 5% of the sample. The sequencing sample was made of PBMCs. The receptors originated from a man in his thirties or forties in good health and CMV-seronegative.

V gene TRBV28 combines with J gene TRBJ1-1, with TRBD1 matching 7 bases. Trimming cost V 3 bases and J 3 bases; bases outside gene matches: 4. Germline values: CDR1 MDHEN, CDR2 SYDVKM. This CDR3 is built from 14 residues. The CDR3 sequence: CASSFADRDTEAFF. CDR3 DNA: TGTGCCAGCAGTTTTGCCGACAGGGACACTGAAGCTTTCTTT.

Concerning this clone: This specimen includes other DNA sequences encoding the same CDR3. The chain combines TRBV4-1 with TRBJ1-1; TRBD1 matches 8 bases. This CDR3 has 15 residues. The J segment lost 0 bases and the V segment lost 3 bases, leaving 3 bases of the junction unmatched. Germline CDR1 is MGHRA and CDR2 is YSYEKL. As DNA, the CDR3 is TGCGCCAGCAGCCAGCGACAGGGGCTGAACACTGAAGCTTTCTTT. Amino acids: CASSQRQGLNTEAFF.

This chain connects TRBV10-3 to TRBJ1-1; no reliable D call. CDR3 size: 15 residues. Trimming took off 0 bases at V and 3 bases at J, with 11 bases between the two ends. Germline V gene data show CDR1 as ENHRY and CDR2 as SYGVKD. The CDR3 sequence: CAISESAREDTEAFF. CDR3 nucleotides: TGTGCCATCAGTGAGTCGGCTAGGGAGGACACTGAAGCTTTCTTT.

The table lists this clone with a few counts. The chain uses TRBV5-1 and TRBJ2-3; 8 bases fit TRBD2. The V gene's germline CDR1 is SGHRS and CDR2 YFSETQ. CDR3 length equals 15 residues. V lost 7 bases and J lost 2; bases outside the gene matches: 9. CDR3 coding DNA: TGCGCCAGCCGCTGGGTAGCGGGGCTCACAGATACGCAGTATTTT. Protein product: CASRWVAGLTDTQYF.

J is TRBJ2-5 and V is TRBV6-5; 8 bases fit TRBD1. Germline CDR1 is MNHEY and CDR2 is SVGAGI. CDR3 length: 14 amino acids. Germline trimming cut 4 bases from V and 5 bases from J; bases unmatched to any gene: 6. For the CDR3, the DNA is TGTGCCAGCAGTTCTCGACAGGGGCCGGAGACCCAGTACTTC. It encodes CASSSRQGPETQYF.

This chain joins TRBV6-5 and TRBJ2-7; TRBD1 matches at 10 bases. This CDR3 has 15 amino acids. With 2 bases clipped from V and 3 bases from J, the junction kept 4 bases outside the gene matches. Germline-derived CDR1 and CDR2 are MNHEY and SVGAGI. This CDR3 reads CASSYSGTGDYEQYF. The CDR3 DNA reads TGTGCCAGCAGTTACAGCGGGACAGGGGACTACGAGCAGTACTTC.